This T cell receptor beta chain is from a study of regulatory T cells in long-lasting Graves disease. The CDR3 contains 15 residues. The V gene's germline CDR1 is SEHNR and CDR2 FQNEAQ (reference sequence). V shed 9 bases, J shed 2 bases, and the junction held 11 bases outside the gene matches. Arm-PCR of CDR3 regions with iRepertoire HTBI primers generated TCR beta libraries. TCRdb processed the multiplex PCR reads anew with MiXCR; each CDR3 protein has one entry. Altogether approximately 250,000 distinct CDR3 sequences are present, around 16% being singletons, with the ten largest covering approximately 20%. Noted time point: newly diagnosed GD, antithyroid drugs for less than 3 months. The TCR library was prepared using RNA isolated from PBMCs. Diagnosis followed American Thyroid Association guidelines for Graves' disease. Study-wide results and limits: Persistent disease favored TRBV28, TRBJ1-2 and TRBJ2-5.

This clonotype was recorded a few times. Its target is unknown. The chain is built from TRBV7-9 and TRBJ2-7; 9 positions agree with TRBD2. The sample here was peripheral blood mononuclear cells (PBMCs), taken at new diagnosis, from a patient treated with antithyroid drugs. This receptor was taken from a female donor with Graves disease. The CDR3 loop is CASGVWSGRPYEQYF. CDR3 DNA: TGTGCCAGTGGGGTCTGGAGCGGGAGGCCCTACGAGCAGTACTTC.